Sequencing of this TCR beta chain was carried out in a study of cytomegalovirus exposure and HLA in healthy donors. Sequencing used immunoSEQ multiplex PCR; TCRdb keeps in-frame clones, though not all of them. The sample has approximately 180,000 clones, around nine tenths seen once. In the case of this clone: Its target is not known.

Study results and limitations: Confirmation was obtained in vitro that three CMV-associated chains are specific for CMV antigens. The study flagged about 150 TCR beta chains as cytomegalovirus-associated. Rarity marked most TCR sequences, yet some public TCRs occurred in many donors. Reportedly, diagnosis of cytomegalovirus status by the classifier showed high specificity and sensitivity.

V gave up 2 bases and J gave up 4 bases, with 8 bases separating them. The CDR3 sequence is 13 residues long. CDR1 SGHVS and CDR2 FQNEAQ come from the germline V gene. The receptor's source is a man aged 18 to 30 in good health and CMV-seropositive. Sample: PBMCs. The chain joins TRBV7-8 to TRBJ1-2; D ambiguous. The chain's CDR3 is CASSLYGTYGYTF. The CDR3 nucleotides are TGTGCCAGCAGCTTATACGGTACCTATGGCTACACCTTC.